These 18 T cell receptor beta chains were sequenced from one sample in a study of cytomegalovirus exposure and HLA in healthy donors. The PCR ran on 60 Vbeta and 13 Jbeta primers. The method was immunoSEQ multiplex PCR; TCRdb's version includes in-frame clones alone and lacks a portion of them. In the table there are around 170,000 clones, 81% of which are singletons. Sequenced: PBMCs. These receptors were collected from a man aged 45-60 years in good health and CMV-seronegative.

The V and J genes are TRBV7-2 and TRBJ1-1, with 9 bases matching TRBD1. V shed 5 bases, J shed 1 base, and the junction held 2 bases outside the gene matches. CDR3 length: 14 residues. Germline CDR1 SGHTA, CDR2 FQGNSA. CDR3 in DNA: TGTGCCAGCAGCCCGACAGGGGGGAACACTGAAGCTTTCTTT. This encodes CASSPTGGNTEAFF.

This chain uses TRBV18 with TRBJ1-3; 7 positions agree with TRBD1. The V gene end was trimmed by 6 bases and the J gene end by 4 bases; junction bases not matched to a gene: 6. Looked up from germline, CDR1 is KGHSH and CDR2 is LQKENI. The CDR3 runs 14 residues. CDR3: CASSSRQGGNTIYF. The CDR3 DNA sequence: TGTGCCAGCTCGTCAAGACAGGGCGGAAACACCATATATTTT.

The chain carries TRBV5-1 and TRBJ1-4; 7 nucleotides agree with TRBD1. The length of the CDR3 is 14 residues. J lost 4 bases, V lost 5 bases, and 5 bases had no gene match. CDR1 SGHRS and CDR2 YFSETQ come from the germline V gene. CDR3 DNA sequence: TGCGCCAGCAGAGGGGGCCTGGGTAATGAAAAACTGTTTTTT. It codes for CASRGGLGNEKLFF. Complete variable domain (other parts from reference TRBV5-1 and TRBJ1-4): KAGVTQTPRYLIKTRGQQVTLSCSPISGHRSVSWYQQTPGQGLQFLFEYFSETQRNKGNFPGRFSGRQFSNSRSEMNVSTLELGDSALYLCASRGGLGNEKLFFGSGTQLSVL.

The chain is built from TRBV7-8 and TRBJ2-1, with TRBD1 matching 7 bases. V shed 6 bases, J shed 9 bases, and the junction held 8 bases outside the gene matches. Germline V CDR1 and CDR2: SGHVS, FQNEAQ. The CDR3 contains 13 residues. As DNA, the CDR3 is TGTGCCAGCAGGGGACAGCCTACACTTGAGCAGTTCTTC. Its protein product is CASRGQPTLEQFF.

The J gene is TRBJ2-1, the V gene TRBV2; the D gene is possibly TRBD2 (6 bases). This CDR3 contains 13 residues. V shed 7 bases and J shed 4 bases, with 11 bases lying between them. From germline, CDR1 is SNHLY and CDR2 FYNNEI. The CDR3, as DNA: TGTGCCAGCACGGGGGTACCATACAATGAGCAGTTCTTC. Protein product: CASTGVPYNEQFF.

The genes are TRBV6-6 and TRBJ1-1; 8 bases are a match to TRBD1. After removal of 2 bases from V and 2 bases from J, the junction contained 4 bases not matched to a gene. CDR1 is MNHNY and CDR2 is SVGAGI in the germline V gene (reference sequence). The CDR3 loop spans 15 amino acids. CDR3 in amino acids: CASSYPQGGNTEAFF. CDR3 sequence (DNA): TGTGCCAGCAGTTACCCACAGGGGGGCAACACTGAAGCTTTCTTT.

The chain combines TRBV18 with TRBJ2-7, with TRBD1 matching 10 bases. Trimming removed 3 bases from V and 6 bases from J; junction bases left unmatched: 2. Germline assignment: CDR1 KGHSH and CDR2 LQKENI. The CDR3 has 13 amino acids. The CDR3 bases are TGTGCCAGCTCACCGCGGGACAGGGGCGAGCAGTACTTC. As protein: CASSPRDRGEQYF.

The CDR3 protein is CSVHRGASTDTQYF. DNA for the CDR3: TGCAGCGTCCACCGGGGGGCTAGCACAGATACGCAGTATTTT. J is TRBJ2-3 and V is TRBV29-1; maybe TRBD2 (7 bases). V was trimmed by 6 bases and J by 0 bases, leaving 13 bases between them. This CDR3 has 14 residues. The germline gives CDR1 SQVTM, CDR2 ANQGSEA.

The CDR3 spells CASSSGSGANVLTF. CDR3 nucleotide sequence: TGTGCCAGCAGCTCGGGCTCTGGGGCCAACGTCCTGACTTTC. The chain carries TRBV7-9 and TRBJ2-6; D is ambiguous. CDR3 size: 14 residues. CDR1 SEHNR and CDR2 FQNEAQ come from the germline V gene (reference sequence). Trimming took off 4 bases at V and 0 bases at J, with 4 bases between the two ends.

The chain uses TRBV5-1 and TRBJ1-2, with 10 bases matching TRBD1. Germline loops: CDR1 SGHRS, CDR2 YFSETQ. V trimming: 4 bases; J trimming: 7 bases; junction bases outside the gene matches: 7. The CDR3 is 14 residues long. The CDR3 DNA reads as TGCGCCAGCAGCGCGGGACAGGGGAGGGGTGGCTACACCTTC. It codes for CASSAGQGRGGYTF.

This chain uses TRBV6-9 with TRBJ1-2, with D uncertain. Germline V lookup: CDR1 MNHGY, CDR2 SVAAGI. Trimming left V 4 bases short and J 4 bases short, with 7 bases between. CDR3 size: 12 residues. CDR3 sequence (DNA): TGTGCCAGCAGTTCGTCCTGCTATGGCTACACCTTC. Translated, it gives CASSSSCYGYTF.

This clone was seen only once. The chain's CDR3 is CASSEVAESSYEQYF. Here the CDR3 DNA reads TGTGCCAGCAGTGAAGTGGCGGAGAGCTCCTACGAGCAGTACTTC. The gene calls are TRBV6-1 and TRBJ2-7, with D unclear. Trimming stripped 1 base from V and 0 bases from J, with 10 bases between. The CDR3 sequence is 15 residues long. Looked up from germline, CDR1 is MNHNS and CDR2 is SASEGT.

This clone occurred once. The CDR3 sequence: CASSSAGTANTGELFF. CDR3 nucleotides: TGTGCCAGCAGTTCAGCCGGGACAGCGAACACCGGGGAGCTGTTTTTT. This chain uses TRBV27 with TRBJ2-2, with TRBD1 matching over 7 bases. Per germline, CDR1 MNHEY and CDR2 SMNVEV (reference sequence). Trimming removed 4 bases from V and 0 bases from J; junction bases left unmatched: 5. The CDR3 totals 16 residues.

The chain joins TRBV4-2 to TRBJ2-1; TRBD2 matches at 8 bases. This CDR3 contains 17 residues. V gave up 4 bases and J gave up 7 bases; unmatched junction bases: 15. CDR1 is LGHNA, CDR2 YNFKEQ, per germline. The CDR3 region is CASSPGGGGGGRNEQFF. CDR3 in DNA: TGTGCCAGCAGCCCTGGGGGGGGTGGCGGGGGGAGAAATGAGCAGTTCTTC.

This chain connects TRBV5-5 to TRBJ1-1; D is possibly TRBD1 (5 bases). CDR1 is SGHKS, CDR2 YYEKEE, per germline (reference sequence). The V end lost 0 bases, the J end lost 3 bases, and 6 bases lay between the germline ends. The CDR3 runs to 13 residues. CDR3 sequence (DNA): TGTGCCAGCAGCTTGGGGGGCGACACTGAAGCTTTCTTT. Encoded protein: CASSLGGDTEAFF.

The J gene is TRBJ2-1, the V gene TRBV7-2, with TRBD1 as a possible D gene (5 bases). This CDR3 is 14 amino acids long. Per the germline V gene, CDR1 is SGHTA and CDR2 is FQGNSA. Trimming pared 6 bases from V and 1 base from J, leaving 10 bases between. CDR3 nucleotides: TGTGCCAGCAGTAAAGCAGGGTCCTACAATGAGCAGTTCTTC. It specifies CASSKAGSYNEQFF.

This clone was seen a single time. The chain has TRBV2 and TRBJ2-7; D remains ambiguous. CDR1 is SNHLY and CDR2 is FYNNEI in the germline V gene. This CDR3 has 12 amino acids. V was trimmed by 5 bases and J by 2 bases, leaving 7 bases between them. CDR3 DNA sequence: TGTGCCAGCAGTTTTCCTCCCTACGAGCAGTACTTC. It is translated as CASSFPPYEQYF.

V is TRBV11-2 and J is TRBJ1-2; D not certain. The germline CDR1 and CDR2 sequences are SGHAT and FQNNGV. This CDR3 contains 13 residues. Trimming took 1 base from V and 4 from J, leaving 7 bases between them. The CDR3, as DNA: TGTGCCAGCAGCTTAGGAGGCACCTATGGCTACACCTTC. Translating it yields CASSLGGTYGYTF.